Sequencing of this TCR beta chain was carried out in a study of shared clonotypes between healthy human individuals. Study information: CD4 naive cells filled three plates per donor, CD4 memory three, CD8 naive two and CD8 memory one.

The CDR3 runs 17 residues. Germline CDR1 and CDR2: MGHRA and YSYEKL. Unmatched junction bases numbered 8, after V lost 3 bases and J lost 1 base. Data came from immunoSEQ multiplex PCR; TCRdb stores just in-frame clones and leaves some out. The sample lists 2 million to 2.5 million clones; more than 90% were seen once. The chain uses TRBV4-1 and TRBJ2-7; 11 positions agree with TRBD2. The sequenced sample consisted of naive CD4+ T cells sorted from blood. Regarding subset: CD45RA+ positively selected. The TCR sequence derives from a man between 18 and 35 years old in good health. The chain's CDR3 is CASSQGDRTSGSYEQYF. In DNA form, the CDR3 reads TGCGCCAGCAGCCAGGGGGACAGGACTAGCGGGTCCTACGAGCAGTACTTC.